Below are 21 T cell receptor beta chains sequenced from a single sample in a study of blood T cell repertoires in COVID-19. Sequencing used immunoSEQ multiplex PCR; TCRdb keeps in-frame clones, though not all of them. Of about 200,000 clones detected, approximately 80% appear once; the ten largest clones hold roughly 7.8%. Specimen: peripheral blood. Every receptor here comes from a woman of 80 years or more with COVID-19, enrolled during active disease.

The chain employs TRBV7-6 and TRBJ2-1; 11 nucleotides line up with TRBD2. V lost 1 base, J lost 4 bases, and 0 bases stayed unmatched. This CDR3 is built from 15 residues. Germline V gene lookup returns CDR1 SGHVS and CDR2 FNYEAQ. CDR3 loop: CASSLGLAGYNEQFF. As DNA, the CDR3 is TGTGCCAGCAGCTTAGGACTAGCGGGGTACAATGAGCAGTTCTTC.

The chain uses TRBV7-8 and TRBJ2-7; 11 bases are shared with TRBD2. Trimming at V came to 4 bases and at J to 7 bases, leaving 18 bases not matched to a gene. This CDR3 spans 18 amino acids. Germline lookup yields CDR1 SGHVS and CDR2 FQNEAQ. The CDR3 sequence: CASSYSTLAGGSTGEQYF. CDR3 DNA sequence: TGTGCCAGCAGCTATTCCACTCTAGCGGGAGGATCCACGGGTGAGCAGTACTTC.

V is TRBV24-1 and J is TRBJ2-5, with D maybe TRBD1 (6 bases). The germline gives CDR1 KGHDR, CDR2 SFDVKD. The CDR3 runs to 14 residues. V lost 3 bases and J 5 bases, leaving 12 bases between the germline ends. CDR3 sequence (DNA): TGTGCCACCAGTGATGCGATTAGGGGGGAGACCCAGTACTTC. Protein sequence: CATSDAIRGETQYF.

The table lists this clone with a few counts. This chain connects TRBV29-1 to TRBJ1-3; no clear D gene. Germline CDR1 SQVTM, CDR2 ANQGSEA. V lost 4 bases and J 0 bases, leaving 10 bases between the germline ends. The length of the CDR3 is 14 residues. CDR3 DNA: TGCAGCGTTGTGGCCGAAGTCTCTGGAAACACCATATATTTT. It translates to CSVVAEVSGNTIYF. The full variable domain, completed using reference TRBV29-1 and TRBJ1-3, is SAVISQKPSRDICQRGTSLTIQCQVDSQVTMMFWYRQQPGQSLTLIATANQGSEATYESGFVIDKFPISRPNLTFSTLTVSNMSPEDSSIYLCSVVAEVSGNTIYFGEGSWLTVV.

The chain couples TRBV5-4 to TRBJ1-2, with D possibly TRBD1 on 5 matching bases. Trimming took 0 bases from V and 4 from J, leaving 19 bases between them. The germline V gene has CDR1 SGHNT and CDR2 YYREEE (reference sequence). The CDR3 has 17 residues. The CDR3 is CASSLDLGPRNSYGYTF. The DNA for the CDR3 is TGTGCCAGCAGCTTGGACCTGGGGCCGAGGAATTCCTATGGCTACACCTTC.

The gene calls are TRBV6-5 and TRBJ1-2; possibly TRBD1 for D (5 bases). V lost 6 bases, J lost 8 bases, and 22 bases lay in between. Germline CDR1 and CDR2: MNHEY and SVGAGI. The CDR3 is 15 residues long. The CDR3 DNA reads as TGTGCCAGCAGCGGGCAGGGTGCCAGCTCGTTGGGCTACACCTTC. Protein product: CASSGQGASSLGYTF.

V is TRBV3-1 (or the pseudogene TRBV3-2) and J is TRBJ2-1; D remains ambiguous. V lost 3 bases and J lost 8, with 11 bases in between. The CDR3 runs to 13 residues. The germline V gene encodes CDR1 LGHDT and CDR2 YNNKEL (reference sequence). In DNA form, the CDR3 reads TGTGCCAGCAGCCATTCCCTACCCCATGAGCAGTTCTTC. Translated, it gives CASSHSLPHEQFF.

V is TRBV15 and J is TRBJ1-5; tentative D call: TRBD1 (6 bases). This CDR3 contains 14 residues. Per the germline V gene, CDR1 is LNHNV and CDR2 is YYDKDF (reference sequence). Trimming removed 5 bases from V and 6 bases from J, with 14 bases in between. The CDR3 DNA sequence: TGTGCCACCAGCGCCGGACAGTTAAGTCAGCCCCAGCATTTT. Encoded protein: CATSAGQLSQPQHF.

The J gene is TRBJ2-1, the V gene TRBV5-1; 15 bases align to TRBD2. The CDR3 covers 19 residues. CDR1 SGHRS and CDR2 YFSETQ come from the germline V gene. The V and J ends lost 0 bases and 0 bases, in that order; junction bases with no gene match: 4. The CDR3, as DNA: TGCGCCAGCAGCTTGGCCGGGACTAGCGGGGGGCCCTCCTACAATGAGCAGTTCTTC. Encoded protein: CASSLAGTSGGPSYNEQFF.

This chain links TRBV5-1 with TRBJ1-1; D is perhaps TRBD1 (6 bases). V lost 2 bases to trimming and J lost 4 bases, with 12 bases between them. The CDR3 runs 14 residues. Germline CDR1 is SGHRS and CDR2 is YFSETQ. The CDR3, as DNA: TGCGCCAGCAGCTTACAGGGTACGACCACTGAAGCTTTCTTT. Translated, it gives CASSLQGTTTEAFF.

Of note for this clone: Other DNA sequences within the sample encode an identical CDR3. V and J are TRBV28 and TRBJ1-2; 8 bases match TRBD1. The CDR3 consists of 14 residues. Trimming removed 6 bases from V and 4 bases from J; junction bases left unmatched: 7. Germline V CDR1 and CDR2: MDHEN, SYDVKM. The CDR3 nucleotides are TGTGCCAGCAGCCCAGGGACAGGCGGCTATGGCTACACCTTC. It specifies CASSPGTGGYGYTF.

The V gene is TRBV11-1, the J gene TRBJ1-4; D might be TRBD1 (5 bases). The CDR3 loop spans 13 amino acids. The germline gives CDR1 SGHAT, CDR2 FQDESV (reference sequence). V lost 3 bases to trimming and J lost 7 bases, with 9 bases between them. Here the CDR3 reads CASSFQGSEKLFF. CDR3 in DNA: TGTGCCAGCAGCTTTCAGGGTAGTGAAAAACTGTTTTTT.

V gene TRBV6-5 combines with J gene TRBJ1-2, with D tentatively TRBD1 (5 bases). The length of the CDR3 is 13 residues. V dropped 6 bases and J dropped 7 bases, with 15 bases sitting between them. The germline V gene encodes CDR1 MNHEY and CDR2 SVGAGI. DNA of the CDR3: TGTGCCAGCAGGACAGCTACTATAGGTGGCTACACCTTC. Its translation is CASRTATIGGYTF.

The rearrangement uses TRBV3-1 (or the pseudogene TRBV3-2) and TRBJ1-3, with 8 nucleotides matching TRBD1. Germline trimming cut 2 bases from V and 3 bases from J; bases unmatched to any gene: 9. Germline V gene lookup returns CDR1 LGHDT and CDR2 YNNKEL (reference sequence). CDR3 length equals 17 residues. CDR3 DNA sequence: TGTGCCAGCAGCCAACCAGGAGACAGGGGATATGGAAACACCATATATTTT. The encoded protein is CASSQPGDRGYGNTIYF.

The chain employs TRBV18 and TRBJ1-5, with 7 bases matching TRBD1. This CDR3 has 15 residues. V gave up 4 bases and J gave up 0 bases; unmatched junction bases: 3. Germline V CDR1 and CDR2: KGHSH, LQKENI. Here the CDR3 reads CASSQGQNSNQPQHF. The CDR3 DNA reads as TGTGCCAGCTCACAGGGACAGAATAGCAATCAGCCCCAGCATTTT.

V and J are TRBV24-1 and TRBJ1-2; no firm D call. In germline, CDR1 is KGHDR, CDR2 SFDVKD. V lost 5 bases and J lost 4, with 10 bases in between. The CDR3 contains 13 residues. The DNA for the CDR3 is TGTGCCACCAGTGTTCCGGGATCCTATGGCTACACCTTC. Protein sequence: CATSVPGSYGYTF.

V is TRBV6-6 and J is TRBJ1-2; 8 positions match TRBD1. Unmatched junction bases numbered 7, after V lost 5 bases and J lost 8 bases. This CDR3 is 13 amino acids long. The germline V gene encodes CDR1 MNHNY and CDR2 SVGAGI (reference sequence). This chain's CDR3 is CASSQQGGWGYTF. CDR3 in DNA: TGTGCCAGCAGTCAACAGGGGGGCTGGGGCTACACCTTC.

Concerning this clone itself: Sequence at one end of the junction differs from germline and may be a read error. CDR3 nucleotides: TGTGCTAGTGGACCCACTAGCGGGAGGACCTTC. The encoded protein is CASGPTSGRTF. The chain combines TRBV12-5 with TRBJ2-7, with 12 bases identical to TRBD2. Germline CDR1 and CDR2: LGHNT and FRNRAP. CDR3 length: 11 residues.

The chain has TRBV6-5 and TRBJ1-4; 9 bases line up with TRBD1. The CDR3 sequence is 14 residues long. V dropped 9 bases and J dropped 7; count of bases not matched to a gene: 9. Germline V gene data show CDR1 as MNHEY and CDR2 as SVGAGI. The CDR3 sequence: CASMDRGQGEKLFF. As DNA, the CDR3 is TGTGCCAGTATGGACAGGGGCCAAGGTGAAAAACTGTTTTTT.

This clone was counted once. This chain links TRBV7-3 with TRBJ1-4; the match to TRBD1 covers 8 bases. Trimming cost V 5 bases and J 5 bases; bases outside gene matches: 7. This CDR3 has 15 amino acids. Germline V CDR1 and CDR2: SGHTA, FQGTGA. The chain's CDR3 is CASSTSGQANEKLFF. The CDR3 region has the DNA TGTGCCAGCAGCACATCGGGACAGGCCAATGAAAAACTGTTTTTT.

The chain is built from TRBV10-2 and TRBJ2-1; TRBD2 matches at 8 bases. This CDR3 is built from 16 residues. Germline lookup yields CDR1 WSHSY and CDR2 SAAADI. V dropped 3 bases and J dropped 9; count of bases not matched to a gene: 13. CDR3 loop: CASSESAGGHVGEQFF. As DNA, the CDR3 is TGCGCCAGCAGTGAATCGGCGGGAGGCCACGTCGGTGAGCAGTTCTTC.